This is a list of T cell receptor beta chains from one sample in a study of blood T cell repertoires in COVID-19. Libraries were prepared by immunoSEQ multiplex PCR; TCRdb keeps only in-frame clonotypes and omits some of them. The sample has about 120,000 clones, 80% to 90% seen once. The sequencing sample was made of peripheral blood. The receptor source for this set is a man in his 70s with active or convalescent COVID-19. CDR3s include the opening cysteine and the closing phenylalanine or tryptophan. D genes are given only for firm matches. Not all rows give a size; the values are once, few, many and, for expanded clones, a class.

>TRBD1|TRBV5-8|NA|TRBJ2-2
TGTGCCAGCAGCTTGCGGGGACAGGGGGTAACCGGGGAGCTGTTTTTT
CASSLRGQGVTGELFF
>TRBD2|TRBV6-1|NA|TRBJ2-3
TGTGCCAGCAGTGGGGGACTAGCGGGAGGAGGAGGCACAGATACGCAGTATTTT
CASSGGLAGGGGTDTQYF
>TRBD2|TRBV7-9|NA|TRBJ2-7
TGTGCCAGCAGCTTCGGGACTAGCGGGGCTGGGTCCTACGAGCAGTACTTC
CASSFGTSGAGSYEQYF
>NA|TRBV5-1|NA|TRBJ1-1
TGCGCCAGCAGCTCGGGGGGGATGAACACTGAAGCTTTCTTT
CASSSGGMNTEAFF
>TRBD2|TRBV6-6|NA|TRBJ2-3
TGTGCCAGCAGTTACTCGGCTAGCGGGTCAGATACGCAGTATTTT
CASSYSASGSDTQYF
>NA|TRBV6-4|NA|TRBJ2-3
TGTGCCAGCAGTGTGGTTGGGACTAGCACAGATACGCAGTATTTT
CASSVVGTSTDTQYF
>NA|TRBV18|NA|TRBJ2-7
TGTGCCAGCTCGGTACAGGGCAACGAGCAGTACTTC
CASSVQGNEQYF
>NA|TRBV28|NA|TRBJ1-5
TGTGCCAGTTTGGGCGGGATCGGCGTCGTAGAGAAGCCCCAGCATTTT
CASLGGIGVVEKPQHF
>TRBD2|TRBV9|NA|TRBJ2-3
TGTGCCAGCACCAAAACTAGCGGGAGCACAGATACGCAGTATTTT
CASTKTSGSTDTQYF
>TRBD1|TRBV28|NA|TRBJ1-6
TGTGCCAGCAATAAGGACAGGACGATCTATAATTCACCCCTCCACTTT
CASNKDRTIYNSPLHF
>TRBD1|TRBV4-2|NA|TRBJ1-3
TGTGCCAGCAGCCAACTAACAGGGGGAACTGGAAACACCATATATTTT
CASSQLTGGTGNTIYF
>TRBD1|TRBV10-1|NA|TRBJ1-2
TGCGCCAGCAGTTGGGACAGGAACTATGGCTACACCTTC
CASSWDRNYGYTF
>NA|TRBV25-1|NA|TRBJ1-4
TGTGCCAAAACCAACACAGGAGGAGGAGGACTACCGAAAAAACTGTTTTTT
CAKTNTGGGGLPKKLFF
>TRBD2|TRBV29-1|NA|TRBJ2-1
TGCAGCGCGAAAGCGGGAGGGCCCGTCCTCTACAATGAGCAGTTCTTC
CSAKAGGPVLYNEQFF
>TRBD1|TRBV28|NA|TRBJ2-7
TGTGCCAGCAGTTTTCAGTTTGTGGGACAGGGCCCCCTAGGGCAGTACTTC
CASSFQFVGQGPLGQYF
>NA|TRBV7-6|NA|TRBJ2-7
TGTGCCAGCAGCTTAGCCTTAGATGGCTCCTACGAGCAGTACTTC
CASSLALDGSYEQYF
>NA|TRBV6-1|NA|TRBJ2-2
TGTGCCAGCAGTGAGGCCCGAGGCGGGGAGCTGTTTTTT
CASSEARGGELFF
>NA|TRBV6-5|NA|TRBJ1-1
TGTGCCAGCAGTCTAGAGACTGAAGCTTTCTTT
CASSLETEAFF
>TRBD1|TRBV2|NA|TRBJ2-5
TGTGCCAGCAGCAGTCCCTCGACAGGGGAAGAGACCCAGTACTTC
CASSSPSTGEETQYF
>TRBD2|TRBV24-1|NA|TRBJ2-1
TGTGCCACCAGTGACCCCATTGGGACTAGCGGGGGGCATCTCAATGAGCAGTTCTTC
CATSDPIGTSGGHLNEQFF
>NA|TRBV28|NA|TRBJ2-7
TGTGCCAGCATCCCCGTAGGGAGCTCCTACGAGCAGTACTTC
CASIPVGSSYEQYF
>NA|TRBV10-2|few|TRBJ1-6
TGCGCCAGCGGACGGGATTATTCACCCCTCCACTTT
CASGRDYSPLHF
>TRBD1|TRBV27|NA|TRBJ2-5
TGTGCCAGCAGTTTATCGGGGCAGGGGGCCGGGACCCAGTACTTC
CASSLSGQGAGTQYF
>TRBD2|TRBV7-2|NA|TRBJ2-2
TGTGCCAGCAGCTGGGGGTCTAGCGGGAGGGCCCGCGGGGAGCTGTTTTTT
CASSWGSSGRARGELFF
>NA|TRBV7-9|NA|TRBJ1-1
TGTGCCAGCATCCCCGGGGGGCAGAACACTGAAGCTTTCTTT
CASIPGGQNTEAFF
>TRBD1|TRBV29-1|NA|TRBJ1-5
TGCAGCGTTCAACAGGGGGGCAATCAGCCCCAGCATTTT
CSVQQGGNQPQHF
>NA|TRBV10-3|NA|TRBJ1-1
TGTGCCATCAGTGGCGGTACTGAAGCTTTCTTT
CAISGGTEAFF
>TRBD1|TRBV5-1|NA|TRBJ1-4
TGCGCCAGCAGCTTCACAGGGGACCCTAATGAAAAACTGTTTTTT
CASSFTGDPNEKLFF
>NA|TRBV7-8|NA|TRBJ2-7
TGTGCCAGCAGCCGGACTACCTACGAGCAGTACTTC
CASSRTTYEQYF
>NA|TRBV3-1/TRBV3-2|NA|TRBJ1-4
TGTGCCAGCAGCCAATGGGGGCTTAATGAAAAACTGTTTTTT
CASSQWGLNEKLFF
>TRBD2|TRBV28|NA|TRBJ2-7
TGTGCCAGCAGTCCCCTCCGACTAGCCTCCTACGAGCAGTACTTC
CASSPLRLASYEQYF
>TRBD1|TRBV27|NA|TRBJ2-6
TGTGCCAGCAGTCACGGACAGGGGGCTACTGGGGCCAACGTCCTGACTTTC
CASSHGQGATGANVLTF
>NA|TRBV28|NA|TRBJ1-4
TGTGCCAGCACCAGTGGACAAGCTGCAAAACTGTTTTTT
CASTSGQAAKLFF
>NA|TRBV9|NA|TRBJ1-2
TGTGCCAGCAGCGTAGGTGCTTCAGCTAACTATGGCTACACCTTC
CASSVGASANYGYTF
>TRBD2|TRBV7-9|NA|TRBJ2-3
TGTGCCAGCAGCTTCGGGACTACTTTTCAGCAGTATTTT
CASSFGTTFQQYF
>TRBD1|TRBV6-6|NA|TRBJ1-6
TGTGCCAGTCAAATCCGGGACAGAGATAATTCACCCCTCCACTTT
CASQIRDRDNSPLHF
>NA|TRBV5-4|NA|TRBJ2-7
TGTGCCAGCAGCCCAGGAACCTCGCTTTCCTACGAGCAGTACTTC
CASSPGTSLSYEQYF
>NA|TRBV6-1|NA|TRBJ1-6
TGTGCCAGCAGTGAATTGGGGCGGGGCAACAGTTCACCCCTCCACTTT
CASSELGRGNSSPLHF
>TRBD1|TRBV19|NA|TRBJ1-6
TGTGCCAGTAGTATAGTTACAGGGGGAAGCTCACCCCTCCACTTT
CASSIVTGGSSPLHF
>NA|TRBV28|NA|TRBJ1-6
TGTGCCAGCTGCCGGTGGGGGGTTTCACTAGATTCACCCCTCCACTTT
CASCRWGVSLDSPLHF
>TRBD1|TRBV5-1|NA|TRBJ2-5
TGCGCCAGCAGCTTGGCTGCAGGGGGACGGGAGACCCAGTACTTC
CASSLAAGGRETQYF
>NA|TRBV19|NA|TRBJ1-5
TGTGCCAGTAGACCCACAGGGTCTACGGATCAGCCCCAGCATTTT
CASRPTGSTDQPQHF
>NA|TRBV10-2|NA|TRBJ2-7
TGCGCCAGCAGAGGACAGCTGAGCTCCTACGAGCAGTACTTC
CASRGQLSSYEQYF
>TRBD1|TRBV28|NA|TRBJ1-5
TGTGCCAGCAGTTCGGGACAGGCGTCCAATCAGCCCCAGCATTTT
CASSSGQASNQPQHF
>TRBD1|TRBV19|once|TRBJ1-1
TGTGCCAGTAGGGGACAGGGAGTGACTGAAGCTTTCTTT
CASRGQGVTEAFF
>TRBD2|TRBV18|NA|TRBJ2-5
TGTGCCAGCTCCCCTAATGGGGGGGGGCAAGAGACCCAGTACTTC
CASSPNGGGQETQYF
>NA|TRBV30|NA|TRBJ2-2
TGTGCCTGGAGTAAGGGCAGGGTGGACACCGGGGAGCTGTTTTTT
CAWSKGRVDTGELFF
>TRBD2|TRBV7-9|once|TRBJ2-3
TGTGCCAGCAGCTTAAATCCCGGGATAGCGGGAGGATCAGATACGCAGTATTTT
CASSLNPGIAGGSDTQYF
>TRBD2|TRBV5-4|NA|TRBJ2-7
TGTGCCAGCAGAGGAGGACTAGCGGGAGACGAGCAGTACTTC
CASRGGLAGDEQYF